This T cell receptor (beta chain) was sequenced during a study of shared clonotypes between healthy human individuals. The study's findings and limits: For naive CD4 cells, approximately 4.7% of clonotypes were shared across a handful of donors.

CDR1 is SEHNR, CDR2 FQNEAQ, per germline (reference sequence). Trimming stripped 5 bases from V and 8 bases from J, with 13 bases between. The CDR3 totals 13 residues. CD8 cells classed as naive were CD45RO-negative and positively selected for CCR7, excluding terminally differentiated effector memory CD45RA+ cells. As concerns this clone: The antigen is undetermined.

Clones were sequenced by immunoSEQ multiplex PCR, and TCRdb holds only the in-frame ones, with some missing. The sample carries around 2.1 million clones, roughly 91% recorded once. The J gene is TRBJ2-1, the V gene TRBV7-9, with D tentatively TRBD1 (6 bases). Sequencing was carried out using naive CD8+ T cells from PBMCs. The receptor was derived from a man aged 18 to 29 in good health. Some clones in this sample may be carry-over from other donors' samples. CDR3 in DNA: TGTGCCAGCAGCCCACAGGGCTGGGATGAGCAGTTCTTC. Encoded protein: CASSPQGWDEQFF.